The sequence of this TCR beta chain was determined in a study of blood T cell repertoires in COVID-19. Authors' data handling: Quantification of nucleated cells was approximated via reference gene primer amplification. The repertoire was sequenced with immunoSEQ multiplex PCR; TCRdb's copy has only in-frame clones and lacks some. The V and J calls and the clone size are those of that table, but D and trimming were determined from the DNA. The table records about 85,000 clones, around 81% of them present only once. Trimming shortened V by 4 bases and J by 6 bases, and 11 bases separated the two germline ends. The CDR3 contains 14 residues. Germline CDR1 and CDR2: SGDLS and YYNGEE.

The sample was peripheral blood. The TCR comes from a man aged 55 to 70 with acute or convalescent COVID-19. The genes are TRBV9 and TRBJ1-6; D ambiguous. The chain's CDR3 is CASSSRSVNSPLHF. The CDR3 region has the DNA TGTGCCAGCAGCTCCCGAAGCGTTAATTCACCCCTCCACTTT.